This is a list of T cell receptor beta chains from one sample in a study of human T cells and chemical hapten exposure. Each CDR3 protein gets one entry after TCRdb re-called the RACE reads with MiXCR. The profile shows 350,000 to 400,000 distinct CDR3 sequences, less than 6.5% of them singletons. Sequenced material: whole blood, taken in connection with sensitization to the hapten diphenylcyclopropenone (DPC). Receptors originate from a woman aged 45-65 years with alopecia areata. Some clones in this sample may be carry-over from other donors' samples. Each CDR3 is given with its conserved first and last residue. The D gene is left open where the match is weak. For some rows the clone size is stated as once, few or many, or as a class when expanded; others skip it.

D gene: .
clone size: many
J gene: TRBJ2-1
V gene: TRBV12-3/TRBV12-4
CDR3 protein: CASSLGRLGGEQFF
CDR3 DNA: TGTGCCAGCAGTTTAGGCCGCCTTGGGGGTGAGCAGTTCTTC

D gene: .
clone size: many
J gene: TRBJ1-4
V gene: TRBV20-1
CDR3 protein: CSARDRRVWEKLFF
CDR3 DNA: TGCAGTGCTAGAGATCGAAGGGTCTGGGAAAAACTGTTTTTT

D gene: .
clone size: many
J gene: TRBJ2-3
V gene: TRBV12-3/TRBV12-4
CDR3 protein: CASSLDRTGADTQYF
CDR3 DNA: TGTGCCAGCAGTTTGGACCGGACCGGCGCAGATACGCAGTATTTT

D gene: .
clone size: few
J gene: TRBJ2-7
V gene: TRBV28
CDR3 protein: CASKVPGAAGTYEQYF
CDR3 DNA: TGTGCCAGCAAAGTGCCCGGGGCGGCAGGGACCTACGAGCAGTACTTC

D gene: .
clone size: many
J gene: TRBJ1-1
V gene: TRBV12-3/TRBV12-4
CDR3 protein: CASSFGAGVYNTEAFF
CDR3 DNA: TGTGCCAGCTCCTTTGGGGCAGGGGTCTATAACACTGAAGCTTTCTTT

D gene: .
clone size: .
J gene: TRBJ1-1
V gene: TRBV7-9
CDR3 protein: CASSLPRGPDTEAFF
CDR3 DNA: TGTGCCAGCAGCTTACCGCGTGGCCCGGACACTGAAGCTTTCTTT

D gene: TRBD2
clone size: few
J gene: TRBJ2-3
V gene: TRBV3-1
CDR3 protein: CASSQVTGGRTDTQYF
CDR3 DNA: TGTGCCAGCAGCCAAGTCACGGGGGGGCGGACAGATACGCAGTATTTT

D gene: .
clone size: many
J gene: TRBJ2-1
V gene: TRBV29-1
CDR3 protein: CSVEGTLRYNEQFF
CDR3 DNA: TGCAGCGTTGAAGGGACCCTAAGATACAATGAGCAGTTCTTC

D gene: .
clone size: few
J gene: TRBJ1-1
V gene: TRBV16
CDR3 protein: CASSQFRGEAFF
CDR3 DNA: TGTGCCAGCAGCCAATTCCGAGGCGAAGCTTTCTTT

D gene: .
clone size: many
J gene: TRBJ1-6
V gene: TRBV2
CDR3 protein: CASRERGSYNSPLHF
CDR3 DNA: TGTGCCAGCAGAGAGAGGGGATCCTATAATTCACCCCTCCACTTT

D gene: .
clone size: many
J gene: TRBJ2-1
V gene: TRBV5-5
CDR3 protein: CASSLDSLDSGQFF
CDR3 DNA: TGTGCCAGCAGCTTGGACTCACTAGACTCGGGGCAGTTCTTC

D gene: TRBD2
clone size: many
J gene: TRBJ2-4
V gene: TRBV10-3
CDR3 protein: CAIRKEGGNIQYF
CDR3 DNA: TGTGCCATCAGAAAAGAGGGAGGGAACATTCAGTACTTC

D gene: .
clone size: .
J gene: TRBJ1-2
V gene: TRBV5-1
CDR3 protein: CASSLSVLNYGYTF
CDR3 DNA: TGCGCCAGCAGTCTTTCTGTCCTCAACTATGGCTACACCTTC

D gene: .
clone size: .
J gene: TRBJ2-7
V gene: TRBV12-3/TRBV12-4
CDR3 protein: CASSQKGGPYEQYF
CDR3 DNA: TGTGCCAGCAGTCAAAAGGGGGGCCCCTACGAGCAGTACTTC

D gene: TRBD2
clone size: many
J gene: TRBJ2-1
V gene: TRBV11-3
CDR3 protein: CASSLGVTSGYPGYNEQFF
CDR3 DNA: TGTGCCAGCAGCTTAGGCGTGACTAGCGGATACCCGGGATACAATGAGCAGTTCTTC

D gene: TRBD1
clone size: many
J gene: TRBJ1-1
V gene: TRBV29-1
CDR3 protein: CSVALLTGTEAFF
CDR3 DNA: TGCAGCGTTGCCCTCCTGACAGGGACTGAAGCTTTCTTT

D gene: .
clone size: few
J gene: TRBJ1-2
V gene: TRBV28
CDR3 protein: CASRPTAYGYTF
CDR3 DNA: TGTGCCAGCCGCCCGACAGCCTATGGCTACACCTTC

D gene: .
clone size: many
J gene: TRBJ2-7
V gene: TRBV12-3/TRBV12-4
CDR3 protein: CASSFLRESSEQYF
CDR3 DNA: TGTGCCAGCAGTTTCCTCAGGGAAAGCTCCGAGCAGTACTTC

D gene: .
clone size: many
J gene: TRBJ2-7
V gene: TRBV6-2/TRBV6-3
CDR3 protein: CASSYALGGEQYF
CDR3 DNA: TGTGCCAGCAGTTATGCACTGGGAGGCGAGCAGTACTTC

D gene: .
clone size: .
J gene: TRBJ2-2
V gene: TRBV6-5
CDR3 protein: CASSYSAGAPTGELFF
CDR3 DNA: TGTGCCAGCAGTTACTCGGCGGGGGCCCCCACCGGGGAGCTGTTTTTT

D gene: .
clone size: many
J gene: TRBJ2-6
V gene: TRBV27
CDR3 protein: CASSFNGANVLTF
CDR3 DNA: TGTGCCAGCAGTTTTAATGGGGCCAACGTCCTGACTTTC

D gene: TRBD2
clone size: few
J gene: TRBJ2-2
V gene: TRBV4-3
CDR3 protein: CASSQDPPSGSLTGELFF
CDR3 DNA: TGCGCCAGCAGCCAAGATCCCCCCAGCGGGAGTTTGACCGGGGAGCTGTTTTTT

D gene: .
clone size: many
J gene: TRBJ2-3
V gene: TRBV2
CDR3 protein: CASSEEQGRTDTQYF
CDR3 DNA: TGTGCCAGCAGTGAAGAGCAGGGCCGCACAGATACGCAGTATTTT

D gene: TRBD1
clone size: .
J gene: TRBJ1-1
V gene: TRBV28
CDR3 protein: CASNRGQTEAFF
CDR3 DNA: TGTGCCAGCAACAGGGGGCAGACTGAAGCTTTCTTT

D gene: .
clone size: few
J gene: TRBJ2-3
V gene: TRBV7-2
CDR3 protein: CASSQPRSTDTQYF
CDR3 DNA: TGTGCCAGCAGCCAGCCCCGTAGCACAGATACGCAGTATTTT

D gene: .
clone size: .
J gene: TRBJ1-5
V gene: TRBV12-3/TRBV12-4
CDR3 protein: CASSLRLDSQHF
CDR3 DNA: TGTGCCAGCAGTTTGAGGCTGGACAGCCAGCATTTT

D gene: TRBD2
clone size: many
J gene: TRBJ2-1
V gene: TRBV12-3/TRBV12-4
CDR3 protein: CASNRGLAGGNEQFF
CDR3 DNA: TGTGCCAGCAACCGGGGACTAGCGGGAGGAAATGAGCAGTTCTTC

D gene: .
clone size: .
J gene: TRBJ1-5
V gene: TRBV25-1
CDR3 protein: CASSESGRGGQPQHF
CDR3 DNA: TGTGCCAGCAGTGAATCTGGGAGGGGTGGACAGCCCCAGCATTTT

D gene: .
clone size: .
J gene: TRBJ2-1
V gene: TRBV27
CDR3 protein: CASSLSAQSSYNEQFF
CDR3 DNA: TGTGCCAGCAGTTTATCGGCGCAGAGCTCCTACAATGAGCAGTTCTTC

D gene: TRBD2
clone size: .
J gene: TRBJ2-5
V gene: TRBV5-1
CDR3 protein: CASSLATSGEETQYF
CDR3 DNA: TGCGCCAGCAGCTTGGCAACTAGCGGGGAAGAGACCCAGTACTTC

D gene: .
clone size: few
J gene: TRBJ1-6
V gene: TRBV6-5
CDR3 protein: CASGGVDNSPLHF
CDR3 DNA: TGTGCCAGCGGGGGTGTCGATAATTCACCCCTCCACTTT

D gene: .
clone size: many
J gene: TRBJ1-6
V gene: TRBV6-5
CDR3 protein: CASSRGPNSPLHF
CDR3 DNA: TGTGCCAGCAGTCGGGGACCGAATTCACCCCTCCACTTT

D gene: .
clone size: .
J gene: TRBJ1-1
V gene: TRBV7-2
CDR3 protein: CASSLEEESEGTEAFF
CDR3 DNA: TGTGCCAGCAGCTTAGAGGAAGAGTCTGAGGGGACTGAAGCTTTCTTT

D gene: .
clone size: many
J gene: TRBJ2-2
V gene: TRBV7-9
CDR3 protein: CASSLDQPNTGELFF
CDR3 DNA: TGTGCCAGCAGCTTAGACCAGCCTAACACCGGGGAGCTGTTTTTT

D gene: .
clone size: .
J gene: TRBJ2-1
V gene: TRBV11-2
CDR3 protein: CASSREKKFF
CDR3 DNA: TGTGCCAGCAGCAGGGAGAAGAAGTTCTTC

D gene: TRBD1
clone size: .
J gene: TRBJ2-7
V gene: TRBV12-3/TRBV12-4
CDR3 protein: CASSWDRGFYEQYF
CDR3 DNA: TGTGCCAGCAGTTGGGACAGGGGGTTTTACGAGCAGTACTTC

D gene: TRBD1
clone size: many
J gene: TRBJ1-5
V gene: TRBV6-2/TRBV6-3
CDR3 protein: CASRQTGVGQPQHF
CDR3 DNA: TGTGCCAGCAGGCAGACAGGGGTCGGGCAGCCCCAGCATTTT

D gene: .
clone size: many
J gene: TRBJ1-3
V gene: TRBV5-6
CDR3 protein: CASSLQGVSGNTIYF
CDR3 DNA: TGTGCCAGCAGCTTGCAGGGCGTCTCTGGAAACACCATATATTTT

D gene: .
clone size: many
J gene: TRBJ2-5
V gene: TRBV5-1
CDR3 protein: CASSLADQETQYF
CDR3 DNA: TGCGCCAGCAGCTTGGCAGACCAAGAGACCCAGTACTTC

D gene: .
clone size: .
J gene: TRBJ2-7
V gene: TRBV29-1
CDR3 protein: CSVVLQLYSYEQYF
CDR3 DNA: TGCAGCGTTGTATTACAACTATACTCCTACGAGCAGTACTTC

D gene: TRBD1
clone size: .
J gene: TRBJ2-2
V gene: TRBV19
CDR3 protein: CASTWGQGVGELFF
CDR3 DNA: TGTGCCAGTACCTGGGGACAGGGGGTCGGGGAGCTGTTTTTT

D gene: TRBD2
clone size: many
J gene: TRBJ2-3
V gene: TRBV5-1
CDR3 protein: CASSPAGGGLEGRQYF
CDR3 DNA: TGCGCCAGCAGCCCCGCCGGGGGGGGCCTTGAGGGACGGCAGTATTTT

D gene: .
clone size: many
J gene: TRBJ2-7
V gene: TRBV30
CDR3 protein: CAWSDSDHEQYF
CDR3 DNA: TGTGCCTGGAGCGACAGCGACCACGAGCAGTACTTC